The next 18 T cell receptor beta chains were all read from a single sample in a study of T cell repertoires in cytomegalovirus infection. MiXCR, run by TCRdb on the reads, gives a single entry per CDR3 protein. The sample holds around 350,000 distinct CDR3 sequences, about a sixth seen once. Sequenced: PBMCs. These receptors came from a human donor in good health (CMV status not recorded). Some clones in this sample may be carry-over from other donors' samples.

There are many counts of this clonotype. In nucleotides, the CDR3 is TGTGCCAGCAGCTTAAGCAGCGGGAGCTACAATGAGCAGTTCTTC. This codes for CASSLSSGSYNEQFF. The chain links TRBV7-2 to TRBJ2-1; 8 positions match TRBD2. The V and J ends lost 2 bases and 3 bases, in that order; junction bases with no gene match: 3. Germline values: CDR1 SGHTA, CDR2 FQGNSA. The CDR3 has 15 residues.

This clonotype was picked up a small number of times. The chain carries TRBV6-2 or TRBV6-3 and TRBJ2-5; the match to TRBD1 covers 8 bases. Per germline, CDR1 MNHEY and CDR2 SVGEGT. After removal of 0 bases from V and 2 bases from J, the junction contained 8 bases not matched to a gene. The CDR3 spans 17 residues. The CDR3 region is CASSYSPLGTGQETQYF. The CDR3 DNA follows: TGTGCCAGCAGTTACTCGCCTTTGGGGACAGGACAAGAGACCCAGTACTTC.

In its sample, this clonotype was seen a few times. This chain links TRBV2 with TRBJ1-1; the D is unclear. The V gene lost 10 bases and the J gene lost 1 base, with 16 bases spanning the gap. The CDR3 is 14 amino acids. Germline CDR1 SNHLY, CDR2 FYNNEI. The CDR3 coding sequence is TGTGCCACAACACTCTGGGAGCAGAACACTGAAGCTTTCTTT. Translated, it gives CATTLWEQNTEAFF.

This clonotype occurred a few times. J is TRBJ2-5 and V is TRBV7-9, with 8 bases fitting TRBD1. The CDR3 sequence is 15 residues long. Trimming cost V 4 bases and J 5 bases; bases outside gene matches: 9. Germline CDR1 and CDR2: SEHNR and FQNEAQ (reference sequence). The CDR3 nucleotides read TGTGCCAGCAGCTCACGGGACAGGTCGGTGGAGACCCAGTACTTC. It specifies CASSSRDRSVETQYF. The variable domain in full, with the rest retrieved from reference TRBV7-9 and TRBJ2-5, is DTGVSQNPRHKITKRGQNVTFRCDPISEHNRLYWYRQTLGQGPEFLTYFQNEAQLEKSRLLSDRFSAERPKGSFSTLEIQRTEQGDSAMYLCASSSRDRSVETQYFGPGTRLLVL.

This clonotype has a handful of counts. The J gene is TRBJ2-3, the V gene TRBV2, with 9 bases fitting TRBD2. Germline V gene lookup returns CDR1 SNHLY and CDR2 FYNNEI. The CDR3 covers 17 residues. Losses at the gene ends were 8 bases for V and 0 bases for J; bases not matched to a gene: 12. CDR3 loop: CASALRGGPWSTDTQYF. CDR3 DNA: TGTGCCAGCGCGCTGCGGGGGGGCCCCTGGAGCACAGATACGCAGTATTTT.

This clonotype was observed at least ten times. The V and J genes are TRBV12-3 or TRBV12-4 and TRBJ1-2; 7 nucleotides align to TRBD1. CDR3 length: 14 amino acids. Trimming at V came to 5 bases and at J to 5 bases, leaving 8 bases not matched to a gene. CDR3 in amino acids: CASSRNGQAYGYTF. For the CDR3, the DNA is TGTGCCAGCAGTCGAAACGGACAGGCTTATGGCTACACCTTC.

This rearrangement joins TRBV6-2 or TRBV6-3 to TRBJ2-1, with a tentative D call TRBD2 (5 bases). Germline-derived CDR1 and CDR2 are MNHEY and SVGEGT. Deletions cut 7 bases from V and 0 bases from J, with 16 bases between. The CDR3 sequence is 16 residues long. The CDR3 loop reads CASTRSWGASYNEQFF. The CDR3 nucleotides are TGTGCCAGCACTCGAAGTTGGGGAGCCTCCTACAATGAGCAGTTCTTC.

This clonotype has only a few counts. The chain joins TRBV19 to TRBJ2-6, with 8 bases identical to TRBD1. The trim removed 8 bases at V and 0 bases at J, leaving 12 bases unmatched. CDR3 size: 18 residues. Germline V gene lookup returns CDR1 LNHDA and CDR2 SQIVND (reference sequence). The CDR3 loop reads CASSDRGHLFSGANVLTF. Written as DNA, the CDR3 is TGTGCCAGTTCCGACAGGGGACATTTGTTCTCTGGGGCCAACGTCCTGACTTTC.

About this clonotype: This clone may be a read error of a much larger clone one base away. V is TRBV11-2 and J is TRBJ2-2; D possibly corresponds to TRBD2 (5 bases). The V gene's germline CDR1 is SGHAT and CDR2 FQNNGV. The CDR3 length is 13 residues. The CDR3 is CASSSLSTGELLF. CDR3 nucleotide sequence: TGTGCCAGCAGCTCATTAAGTACCGGGGAGCTGTTATTT.

There are many counts of this clonotype. The V and J genes are TRBV7-2 and TRBJ1-1, with 8 bases fitting TRBD1. Losses at the gene ends were 2 bases for V and 3 bases for J; bases not matched to a gene: 2. This CDR3 comprises 14 residues. CDR1 and CDR2 (germline): SGHTA, FQGNSA. The CDR3 DNA follows: TGTGCCAGCAGCTTACAGGGGGCGCACACTGAAGCTTTCTTT. Protein product: CASSLQGAHTEAFF.

This clonotype came up many times. The chain is built from TRBV12-3 or TRBV12-4 and TRBJ1-6; TRBD1 matches at 9 bases. V shed 5 bases and J 9 bases; nucleotides not matched to a gene: 11. This CDR3 is built from 16 residues. The CDR3 coding sequence is TGTGCCAGCAGTAGGACAGGGGCGGGTTTTCCTTCACCCCTCCACTTT. This gives the protein CASSRTGAGFPSPLHF.

The chain couples TRBV4-2 to TRBJ2-1; 13 bases match TRBD2. Trimming at V came to 0 bases and at J to 10 bases, leaving 3 bases not matched to a gene. CDR1 is LGHNA and CDR2 is YNFKEQ in the germline V gene. The CDR3 runs 15 residues. In nucleotides, the CDR3 is TGTGCCAGCAGCCAAGAGGGACTAGCGGGATCGGAGCAGTTCTTC. Its translation: CASSQEGLAGSEQFF.

This clonotype came up a few times. The chain joins TRBV25-1 to TRBJ1-1; no firm D call. CDR3 size: 11 residues. Trimming pared 3 bases from V and 8 bases from J, leaving 7 bases between. CDR1 is MGHDK, CDR2 SYGVNS, per germline. The CDR3 loop reads CASSDPIEAFF. DNA for the CDR3: TGTGCCAGCAGTGATCCTATAGAAGCTTTCTTT.

The chain couples TRBV18 to TRBJ2-1; 12 bases are a match to TRBD2. With 4 bases clipped from V and 1 base from J, the junction kept 5 bases outside the gene matches. In germline, CDR1 is KGHSH, CDR2 LQKENI. CDR3 size: 17 residues. CDR3 amino acids: CASSQQLAGGSYNEQFF. DNA of the CDR3: TGTGCCAGCTCACAACAACTAGCGGGAGGTTCCTACAATGAGCAGTTCTTC.

The chain couples TRBV27 to TRBJ1-1, with TRBD1 as a possible D gene (6 bases). The V end lost 5 bases, the J end lost 2 bases, and 15 bases lay between the germline ends. Per the germline V gene, CDR1 is MNHEY and CDR2 is SMNVEV (reference sequence). The CDR3 has 15 residues. CDR3 nucleotide sequence: TGTGCCAGCAGTAAGGGGGGACACCCCAACACTGAAGCTTTCTTT. Its translation: CASSKGGHPNTEAFF.

This clonotype was observed many times. The CDR3 loop is CASSPYREVNEQFF. The CDR3 region has the DNA TGTGCCAGCAGCCCATACCGGGAGGTCAATGAGCAGTTCTTC. This chain joins TRBV7-2 and TRBJ2-1, with 7 bases that match TRBD2. Trimming at V came to 5 bases and at J to 6 bases, leaving 7 bases not matched to a gene. In germline, CDR1 is SGHTA, CDR2 FQGNSA. The CDR3 loop spans 14 amino acids.

Many counts were recorded for this clonotype. The chain carries TRBV12-3 or TRBV12-4 and TRBJ2-7; tentative D call: TRBD2 (5 bases). The length of the CDR3 is 13 residues. V was pared by 7 bases and J by 5 bases, with 15 bases between. CDR3 protein: CASTSTDGDEQYF. The CDR3 DNA reads TGTGCCAGCACCTCGACGGACGGGGACGAGCAGTACTTC.

This clonotype appeared many times. This rearrangement joins TRBV11-2 to TRBJ2-1; D is undetermined. Trimming removed 0 bases at V and 2 bases at J, with 8 bases between. CDR3 length: 15 residues. Germline values: CDR1 SGHAT, CDR2 FQNNGV. This CDR3 reads CASSLEGAAYNEQFF. DNA of the CDR3: TGTGCCAGCAGCTTAGAGGGTGCAGCCTACAATGAGCAGTTCTTC.